The 9 T cell receptor beta chains in this list originate from one sample, sequenced in a study of T cell responses to AZD1222 COVID-19 vaccine. Profiling relied on immunoSEQ multiplex PCR, and the TCRdb table lists in-frame clones only, not all of them. Of some 120,000 clones listed, 80% to 90% are singletons. The sequencing used peripheral blood, collected on day 0 of AZD1222 vaccination. Receptors were obtained from an adult in good health.

This clone was counted a few times. V is TRBV30 and J is TRBJ1-1; D remains ambiguous. Trimming left V 4 bases short and J 0 bases short, with 9 bases between. There are 13 residues in the CDR3. The germline V gene encodes CDR1 GTSNPN and CDR2 SVGIG (reference sequence). CDR3 DNA sequence: TGTGCCTGGATATCACGGTTGAACACTGAAGCTTTCTTT. Its translation is CAWISRLNTEAFF.

The gene calls are TRBV24-1 and TRBJ1-2, with 7 bases identical to TRBD1. V shed 7 bases and J 8 bases; nucleotides not matched to a gene: 9. CDR1 and CDR2 (germline): KGHDR, SFDVKD. The CDR3 is 13 residues long. The CDR3 DNA reads TGTGCCACCAGGAAAAGACAGGGAGGCGGCTACACCTTC. As protein: CATRKRQGGGYTF.

The chain uses TRBV9 and TRBJ2-5; D is uncertain. The CDR3 is made up of 13 amino acids. Germline V gene lookup returns CDR1 SGDLS and CDR2 YYNGEE. V shed 0 bases and J shed 4 bases, with 7 bases lying between them. In DNA form, the CDR3 reads TGTGCCAGCAGCGTAGCTATGAGAGAGACCCAGTACTTC. It translates to CASSVAMRETQYF. Full variable domain (remainder filled in from reference TRBV9 and TRBJ2-5): DSGVTQTPKHLITATGQRVTLRCSPRSGDLSVYWYQQSLDQGLQFLIQYYNGEERAKGNILERFSAQQFPDLHSELNLSSLELGDSALYFCASSVAMRETQYFGPGTRLLVL.

The chain is built from TRBV30 and TRBJ2-7, with a tentative D call TRBD1 (7 bases). The CDR3 runs to 13 residues. The germline V and J ends were trimmed by 5 bases and 4 bases, with 15 bases remaining between them. The germline V gene encodes CDR1 GTSNPN and CDR2 SVGIG (reference sequence). CDR3 residues: CAWAQGGAYEQYF. The CDR3 nucleotides are TGTGCCTGGGCCCAGGGGGGCGCTTACGAGCAGTACTTC.

This chain connects TRBV10-3 to TRBJ2-3; the match to TRBD2 covers 12 bases. Trimming at V came to 6 bases and at J to 10 bases, leaving 11 bases not matched to a gene. CDR1 is ENHRY, CDR2 SYGVKD, per germline. The CDR3 sequence is 15 residues long. CDR3 nucleotide sequence: TGTGCCATCAGGTTCGGTCTAGCGGGAGGGTCCCCGCAGTATTTT. It translates to CAIRFGLAGGSPQYF.

The chain has TRBV5-1 and TRBJ2-1; 8 nucleotides align to TRBD2. CDR1 is SGHRS, CDR2 YFSETQ, per germline. The CDR3 loop spans 16 amino acids. Trimming at V came to 0 bases and at J to 8 bases, leaving 10 bases not matched to a gene. DNA for the CDR3: TGCGCCAGCAGCTTGGCCAACAGCGGGAGTACCGATGAGCAGTTCTTC. It codes for CASSLANSGSTDEQFF.

The chain links TRBV1 to TRBJ2-3; no check of the table's D call, TRBD2, against the DNA was made. TRBV1 is flagged as a pseudogene. This CDR3 spans 15 amino acids. The CDR3 sequence: CTSSTGGGSADTQYF. The CDR3, as DNA: TGCACCAGCAGCACCGGGGGCGGGAGTGCAGATACGCAGTATTTT.

V is TRBV30 and J is TRBJ1-5; TRBD1 matches 7 bases. The ends lost 2 bases at V and 6 bases at J; junction bases unmatched: 7. The CDR3 extends over 14 amino acids. Germline assignment: CDR1 GTSNPN and CDR2 SVGIG (reference sequence). The CDR3 loop reads CAWSSGQIIQPQHF. The DNA for the CDR3 is TGTGCCTGGAGTTCGGGACAGATCATTCAGCCCCAGCATTTT.

The rearrangement joins TRBV9 to TRBJ2-5; no clear D. The ends were cut back, 4 bases at V and 5 bases at J, with 15 bases in the middle. This CDR3 is built from 14 residues. The germline V gene encodes CDR1 SGDLS and CDR2 YYNGEE. The CDR3 loop reads CASSSYTSGETQYF. CDR3 in DNA: TGTGCCAGCAGCTCATATACCTCCGGGGAGACCCAGTACTTC.